A single sample is the source of the 8 T cell receptor beta chains below, sequenced in a study of blood T cell repertoires in COVID-19. Profiling relied on immunoSEQ multiplex PCR, and the TCRdb table lists in-frame clones only, not all of them. The sample lists about 140,000 clones, 60% to 80% occurring once. The sequencing input was peripheral blood. The receptors were sampled from a woman in her forties or fifties with active or convalescent COVID-19.

This clone was seen a handful of times. The chain recombines TRBV28 with TRBJ2-7; possibly TRBD1 for D (6 bases). The V end was cut by 3 bases, the J end by 6 bases, with 15 bases between. This CDR3 has 14 amino acids. Germline-derived CDR1 and CDR2 are MDHEN and SYDVKM. This CDR3 reads CASSFQGSSPEQYF. The CDR3 region has the DNA TGTGCCAGCAGTTTTCAGGGGTCTTCCCCCGAGCAGTACTTC.

This sequence joins TRBV3-1 (or the pseudogene TRBV3-2) and TRBJ2-5; 9 nucleotides match TRBD2. This CDR3 has 15 amino acids. V was clipped by 2 bases and J by 5 bases; unmatched bases: 6. Germline V gene data show CDR1 as LGHDT and CDR2 as YNNKEL (reference sequence). This CDR3 is CASSQRGLAEETQYF. The CDR3 bases are TGTGCCAGCAGCCAAAGGGGACTAGCTGAGGAGACCCAGTACTTC.

The rearrangement joins TRBV19 to TRBJ1-4, with unresolved D. Trimming took 6 bases from V and 10 from J, leaving 21 bases between them. Germline values: CDR1 LNHDA, CDR2 SQIVND (reference sequence). This CDR3 spans 15 amino acids. The CDR3 DNA follows: TGTGCCAGTAGCCTCAAGACGGGAACTTCAGGAAAACTGTTTTTT. The encoded protein is CASSLKTGTSGKLFF.

About this clone itself: An end of the junction differs from the germline gene, which may be a read error. This chain joins TRBV11-1 and TRBJ1-2, with D perhaps TRBD1 (6 bases). The CDR3 has 11 amino acids. Germline CDR1 and CDR2: SGHAT and FQDESV (reference sequence). The CDR3 DNA follows: TGTGCCAGCAGCTTACTGCAGGGACAAATCTTC. It translates to CASSLLQGQIF.

This rearrangement joins TRBV6-5 to TRBJ1-5; 7 bases are a match to TRBD1. This CDR3 spans 13 amino acids. The J segment lost 5 bases and the V segment lost 6 bases, leaving 4 bases of the junction unmatched. Germline V CDR1 and CDR2: MNHEY, SVGAGI. The CDR3 here is CASRVDRDQPQHF. The CDR3 coding sequence is TGTGCCAGCAGGGTAGACAGGGATCAGCCCCAGCATTTT.

The chain links TRBV19 to TRBJ2-1, with TRBD2 matching over 9 bases. The V and J ends lost 5 bases and 1 base, in that order; junction bases with no gene match: 12. CDR1 is LNHDA and CDR2 is SQIVND in the germline V gene (reference sequence). CDR3 length equals 18 residues. The CDR3 DNA reads TGTGCCAGTAGTCCACCCGGGACTAGCTTTCATTCCTACAATGAGCAGTTCTTC. Protein product: CASSPPGTSFHSYNEQFF. Together with reference TRBV19 and TRBJ2-1, the CDR3 gives the full variable domain: DGGITQSPKYLFRKEGQNVTLSCEQNLNHDAMYWYRQDPGQGLRLIYYSQIVNDFQKGDIAEGYSVSREKKESFPLTVTSAQKNPTAFYLCASSPPGTSFHSYNEQFFGPGTRLTVL.

This sequence joins TRBV6-5 and TRBJ2-7; D possibly corresponds to TRBD1 (6 bases). CDR3 length equals 13 residues. The germline CDR1 and CDR2 sequences are MNHEY and SVGAGI. Trimming took 9 bases from V and 5 from J, leaving 17 bases between them. CDR3 nucleotides: TGTGCCAGTCGAGCCCAGGGGTCCCACGAGCAGTACTTC. It translates to CASRAQGSHEQYF.

The V and J genes are TRBV6-5 and TRBJ2-7; D remains unclear. The CDR3 is made up of 11 amino acids. Trimming removed 10 bases from V and 3 bases from J, with 10 bases in between. Germline V CDR1 and CDR2: MNHEY, SVGAGI. CDR3 in amino acids: CATSPSYEQYF. The CDR3 DNA sequence: TGTGCCACCTCTCCCAGCTACGAGCAGTACTTC.